Given below is one T cell receptor (beta chain) in context. Its antigen remains unidentified. These data are taken from a study of early T cells in non-severe SARS-CoV-2 infection. Study-wide background: The sequenced material was bulk RNA from unsorted whole blood, and its chains were unpaired.

General study findings and limits: Sequences matched to VDJdb favored anti-spike CD8 responses, while private and CD4 specificities were missed.

Separate cDNA molecules each had unique molecular identifiers attached to them. TCRdb reprocessed the 5' RACE reads with MiXCR, giving one entry per CDR3 protein. The data show about 50,000 distinct CDR3 sequences, about a tenth seen once. Sequenced here: whole blood, sampled at baseline. This TCR came from an adult who was a healthcare worker with PCR-confirmed SARS-CoV-2 infection or an uninfected control (not recorded which).

CDR3 in amino acids: CASSSPWGASTEAFF. The CDR3 bases are TGTGCCAGCAGTTCCCCGTGGGGGGCAAGTACTGAAGCTTTCTTT. The V gene is TRBV12-3 or TRBV12-4, the J gene TRBJ1-1, with a tentative D call TRBD1 (6 bases). The CDR3 is 15 residues long. V was pared by 4 bases and J by 5 bases, with 17 bases between.